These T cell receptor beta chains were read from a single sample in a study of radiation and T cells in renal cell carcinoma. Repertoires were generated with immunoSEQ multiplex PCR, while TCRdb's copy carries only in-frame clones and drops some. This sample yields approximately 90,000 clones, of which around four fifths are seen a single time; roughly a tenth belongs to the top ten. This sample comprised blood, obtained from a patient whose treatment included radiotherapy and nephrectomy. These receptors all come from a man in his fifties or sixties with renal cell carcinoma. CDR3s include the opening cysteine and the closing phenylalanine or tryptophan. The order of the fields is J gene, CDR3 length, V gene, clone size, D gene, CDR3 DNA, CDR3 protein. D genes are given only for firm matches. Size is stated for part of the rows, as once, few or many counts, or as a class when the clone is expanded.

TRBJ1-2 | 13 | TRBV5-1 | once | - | TGTGCCAGCAGCTTGGATTGGACGGATGGCTACACCTTC | CASSLDWTDGYTF
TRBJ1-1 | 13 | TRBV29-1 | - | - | TGCAGCGTACCGGGACTTATGAACACTGAAGCTTTCTTT | CSVPGLMNTEAFF
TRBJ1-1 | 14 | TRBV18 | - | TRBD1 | TGTGCCAGCTCACCGGGACAGGGCGTGACTGAAGCTTTCTTT | CASSPGQGVTEAFF
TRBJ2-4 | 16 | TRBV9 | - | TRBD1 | TGTGCCAGCAGCCTGGGACAGGGTTTAGCCAAAAACATTCAGTACTTC | CASSLGQGLAKNIQYF
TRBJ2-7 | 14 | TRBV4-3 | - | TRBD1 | TGCGCCAGCAGCCAAGGACAGGGGGCCTACGAGCAGTACTTC | CASSQGQGAYEQYF
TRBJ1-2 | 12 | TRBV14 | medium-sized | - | TGTGCCAGCAGCCAGGGGGGCTATGGCTACACCTTC | CASSQGGYGYTF
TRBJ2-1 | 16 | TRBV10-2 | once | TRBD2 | TGCGCCAGCAAGGTAGCGGGAGGCGACCCCTACAATGAGCAGTTCTTC | CASKVAGGDPYNEQFF
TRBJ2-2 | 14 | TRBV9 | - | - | TGTGCCAGCAGACCCACTAGCTCGCCCGGGGAGCTGTTTTTT | CASRPTSSPGELFF
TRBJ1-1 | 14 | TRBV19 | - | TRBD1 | TGTGCCAGTAGTGAGACAGGGGAAGGCACTGAAGCTTTCTTT | CASSETGEGTEAFF
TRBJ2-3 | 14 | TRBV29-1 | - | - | TGCAGCGTTGAAGATCTTGGGGAGGCCGATACGCAGTATTTT | CSVEDLGEADTQYF
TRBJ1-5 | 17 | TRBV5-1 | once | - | TGCGCCAGCAGCTTGGATCCCTGGACCTACTCGAATCAGCCCCAGCATTTT | CASSLDPWTYSNQPQHF
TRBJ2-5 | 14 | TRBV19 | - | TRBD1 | TGTGCCAGTAGTATACAGGGGGCCGGTGGGACCCAGTACTTC | CASSIQGAGGTQYF